This is a list of T cell receptor beta chains from one sample in a study of regulatory T cells in long-lasting Graves disease. TCRdb reprocessed the multiplex PCR reads with MiXCR, giving one entry per CDR3 protein. The data show some 560,000 distinct CDR3 sequences, with about 15% seen just once and roughly 25% held by the top ten. These data were likewise used in another study, on T cells in Graves' hyperthyroidism and ophthalmopathy.

Source: peripheral blood mononuclear cells (PBMCs), taken at new diagnosis, from a patient treated with antithyroid drugs. The source of these receptors is a woman aged 35-65 years with Graves disease. The CDR3 runs from the conserved cysteine through the conserved F or W. The D gene is left open where the match is weak. Where a row states a size, it is once, few, many or the class of an expanded clone; other rows omit it.

TRBD1	TRBJ1-3	TRBV7-8	-	CASSRGQGQSSGNTIYF
-	TRBJ1-5	TRBV5-4	-	CASSGGGADQPQHF
-	TRBJ1-5	TRBV7-9	few	CASSPQGPGPQHF
-	TRBJ2-2	TRBV20-1	few	CSARGAPGTGELFF
TRBD2	TRBJ2-5	TRBV7-9	many	CASSRLAGEETQYF
TRBD1	TRBJ1-2	TRBV29-1	many	CAGARGHDGYTF
-	TRBJ2-3	TRBV12-3/TRBV12-4	many	CASGQSNTQYF
-	TRBJ1-5	TRBV19	few	CASSRGWGTTNQPQHF
TRBD1	TRBJ1-1	TRBV2	many	CASRSDRGRMNTEAFF
TRBD1	TRBJ1-1	TRBV20-1	few	CSADRDSLPRAFF
-	TRBJ1-3	TRBV12-3/TRBV12-4	many	CASSLSSSGNTIYF
-	TRBJ2-7	TRBV11-2	once	CASSPGLRAYEQYF
-	TRBJ2-2	TRBV30	-	CAGATVVYSGELFF
-	-	TRBV29-1	-	CGVGGGPYNEQFF
TRBD1	TRBJ1-5	TRBV5-6	-	CASSVGQGLVQPQHF
-	TRBJ2-1	TRBV19	many	CASSMRGGDDEQFF
-	TRBJ2-7	TRBV11-3	many	CASSPGRRGDEQYF
-	TRBJ1-2	TRBV5-1	-	CASSVRVNYGYTF
TRBD1	TRBJ2-2	TRBV29-1	-	CSDRDRNTGELFF
-	TRBJ2-3	TRBV27	-	CASSSQGVPTDTQYF
-	TRBJ1-2	TRBV3-1	many	CASRATVAHGYTF
-	TRBJ1-2	TRBV5-1	few	CASSADAQGYTF
-	TRBJ1-1	TRBV12-3/TRBV12-4	many	CASSLGRNMNTEAFF
-	TRBJ2-5	TRBV2	many	CASSGGPGLAQETQYF
-	TRBJ1-5	TRBV2	-	CASSDDGGLQPQHF
TRBD1	TRBJ1-1	TRBV13	-	CASSRQGANSEAFF
TRBD1	TRBJ1-6	TRBV19	-	CASSIEEQGNSPLHF
TRBD2	TRBJ2-3	TRBV28	many	CASPRLAGGHRGTDTQYF
TRBD1	TRBJ1-3	TRBV9	-	CASSGGTGAGNTIYF
-	TRBJ1-1	TRBV2	-	CASRPGRNTEAFF
-	TRBJ1-2	TRBV29-1	few	CSVEPEYYGYTF
-	TRBJ1-1	TRBV7-2	few	CASSLVPYLNTEAFF
TRBD1	TRBJ2-1	TRBV10-3	many	CAISGTGGWNEQFF
-	TRBJ1-1	TRBV2	few	CASIALREGDTEAFF
-	TRBJ1-3	TRBV2	many	CASSEEAPSSGNTIYF
-	TRBJ1-1	TRBV5-1	few	CASSVTEWNTEAFF
-	TRBJ1-5	TRBV12-3/TRBV12-4	-	CASSPGSNSWPQHF
TRBD2	TRBJ2-7	TRBV3-1	few	CASSPARGGGAYEQYF
-	TRBJ2-7	TRBV20-1	many	CSARWQGTYEQYF
-	TRBJ2-1	TRBV27	many	CASSLSGLSSYNEQFF
TRBD2	TRBJ2-3	TRBV9	few	CASSVAWGSGVTDTQYF